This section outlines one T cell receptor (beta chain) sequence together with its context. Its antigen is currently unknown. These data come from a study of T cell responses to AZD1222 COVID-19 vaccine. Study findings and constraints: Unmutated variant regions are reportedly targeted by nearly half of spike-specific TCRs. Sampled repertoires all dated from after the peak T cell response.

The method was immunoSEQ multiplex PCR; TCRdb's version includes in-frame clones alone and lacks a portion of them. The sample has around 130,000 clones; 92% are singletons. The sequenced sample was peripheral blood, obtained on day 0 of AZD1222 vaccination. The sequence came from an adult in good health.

The CDR3 DNA is TGCAGCGGTAGGATGAACACTGAAGCTTTCTTT. Translating it yields CSGRMNTEAFF. V gene TRBV29-1 combines with J gene TRBJ1-1; D unresolved. The V end lost 7 bases, the J end lost 0 bases, and 6 bases lay between the germline ends. Looked up from germline, CDR1 is SQVTM and CDR2 is ANQGSEA. This CDR3 region has 11 residues.